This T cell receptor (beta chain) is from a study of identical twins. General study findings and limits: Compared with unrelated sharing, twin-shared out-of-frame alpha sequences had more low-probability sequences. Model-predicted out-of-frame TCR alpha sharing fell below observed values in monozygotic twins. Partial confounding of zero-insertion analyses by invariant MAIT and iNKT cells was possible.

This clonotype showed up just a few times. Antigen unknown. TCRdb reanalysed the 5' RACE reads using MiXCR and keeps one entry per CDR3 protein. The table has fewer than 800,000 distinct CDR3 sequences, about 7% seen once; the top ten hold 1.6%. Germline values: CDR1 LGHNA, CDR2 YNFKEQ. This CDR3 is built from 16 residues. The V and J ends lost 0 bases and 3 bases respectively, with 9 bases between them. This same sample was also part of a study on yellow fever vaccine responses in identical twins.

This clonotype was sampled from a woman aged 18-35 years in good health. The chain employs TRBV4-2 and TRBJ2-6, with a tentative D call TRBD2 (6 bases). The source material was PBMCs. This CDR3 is CASSQDAGFGANVLTF. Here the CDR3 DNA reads TGTGCCAGCAGCCAAGATGCGGGATTTGGGGCCAACGTCCTGACTTTC.